The next 13 T cell receptor beta chains were all read from a single sample in a study of shared clonotypes between healthy human individuals. Using immunoSEQ multiplex PCR, the repertoire was profiled, and TCRdb retains in-frame clones only, with some absent. The repertoire holds roughly 550,000 clones, with over 95% as singletons. In the naive CD8 group, cells lacked CD45RO and were positively selected for CCR7, so terminally differentiated effector memory CD45RA+ cells were left out. The sample comprised naive CD8+ T cells sorted from blood. The receptors here all came from a woman in her twenties or thirties in good health.

This clone has only one observation. Other nucleotide sequences in the sample specify the same CDR3. The chain recombines TRBV7-9 with TRBJ1-1; weak D call: TRBD1 (6 bases). Trimming pared 7 bases from V and 2 bases from J, leaving 11 bases between. The CDR3 loop spans 13 amino acids. Germline V CDR1 and CDR2: SEHNR, FQNEAQ (reference sequence). CDR3 DNA sequence: TGTGCCAGCATGGGGGCCCTAAACACTGAAGCTTTCTTT. Translated: CASMGALNTEAFF.

The gene calls are TRBV6-1 and TRBJ2-7, with TRBD2 identical over 7 bases. This CDR3 has 13 amino acids. With 5 bases clipped from V and 2 bases from J, the junction kept 3 bases outside the gene matches. Germline lookup yields CDR1 MNHNS and CDR2 SASEGT. The CDR3 is CASSPGGTYEQYF. In nucleotides, the CDR3 is TGTGCCAGCAGTCCGGGAGGAACCTACGAGCAGTACTTC.

The CDR3 region is CASSQETFANTGELFF. The CDR3 DNA reads as TGCGCCAGCAGCCAAGAGACCTTCGCGAACACCGGGGAGCTGTTTTTT. J is TRBJ2-2 and V is TRBV4-1; D gene uncertain. The CDR3 spans 16 residues. V lost 0 bases and J lost 0, with 8 bases in between. Germline loops: CDR1 MGHRA, CDR2 YSYEKL.

The gene calls are TRBV7-8 and TRBJ2-7; 8 nucleotides line up with TRBD1. CDR3 length: 13 residues. V shed 0 bases and J 6 bases; nucleotides not matched to a gene: 1. The germline gives CDR1 SGHVS, CDR2 FQNEAQ. This CDR3 is CASSLATGVEQYF. The CDR3 nucleotides are TGTGCCAGCAGCTTAGCGACAGGGGTCGAGCAGTACTTC.

The chain links TRBV27 to TRBJ2-1; D unresolved. Germline CDR1 and CDR2: MNHEY and SMNVEV (reference sequence). Trimming stripped 5 bases from V and 6 bases from J, with 14 bases between. The CDR3 is 14 amino acids. The CDR3 reads CASSPLHGFNEQFF. Here the CDR3 DNA reads TGTGCCAGCAGTCCCCTCCACGGTTTCAATGAGCAGTTCTTC.

This chain uses TRBV11-3 with TRBJ2-1; D is possibly TRBD1 (5 bases). Germline CDR1 reads SGHNT; CDR2 reads YENEEA. V was shortened by 5 bases and J by 3 bases, with 8 bases between the two germline ends. The CDR3 consists of 13 residues. The CDR3 region is CASSVGDYNEQFF. For the CDR3, the DNA is TGTGCCAGCAGCGTAGGGGACTACAATGAGCAGTTCTTC. Using reference TRBV11-3 and TRBJ2-1 for the parts outside the CDR3, the full variable domain is EAGVVQSPRYKIIEKKQPVAFWCNPISGHNTLYWYLQNLGQGPELLIRYENEEAVDDSQLPKDRFSAERLKGVDSTLKIQPAELGDSAVYLCASSVGDYNEQFFGPGTRLTVL.

This chain connects TRBV5-6 to TRBJ1-1, with unresolved D. Trimming removed 6 bases at V and 1 base at J, with 16 bases between. The CDR3 runs to 15 residues. From germline, CDR1 is SGHDT and CDR2 YYEEEE. The CDR3 loop reads CASTGMREENTEAFF. The CDR3 region has the DNA TGTGCCAGCACCGGGATGAGGGAGGAGAACACTGAAGCTTTCTTT.

The chain is built from TRBV25-1 and TRBJ2-1; 11 positions match TRBD2. The junction had 9 bases not matched to a gene; V was cut back by 6 bases and J by 5 bases. Germline CDR1 is MGHDK and CDR2 is SYGVNS. The CDR3 is 16 amino acids. The CDR3 DNA sequence: TGTGCCAGCAGGGGCAAGGGACTAGCGGACAACAATGAGCAGTTCTTC. It encodes CASRGKGLADNNEQFF.

This clone came up once. The chain carries TRBV5-6 and TRBJ2-2, with D possibly being TRBD2 (5 bases). Germline CDR1 SGHDT, CDR2 YYEEEE. The V and J ends lost 3 bases and 0 bases respectively, with 6 bases between them. The CDR3 is 14 amino acids. The CDR3 region is CASSSGANTGELFF. CDR3 nucleotides: TGTGCCAGCAGCTCCGGGGCGAACACCGGGGAGCTGTTTTTT.

V and J are TRBV7-9 and TRBJ2-2, with a tentative D call TRBD1 (6 bases). This CDR3 region has 15 residues. Germline lookup yields CDR1 SEHNR and CDR2 FQNEAQ (reference sequence). V lost 7 bases and J 5 bases, leaving 17 bases between the germline ends. This CDR3 is CASTTSQGWTGELFF. CDR3 bases: TGTGCCAGCACCACGTCCCAGGGGTGGACCGGGGAGCTGTTTTTT. The full variable domain, with the rest looked up from reference TRBV7-9 and TRBJ2-2, is DTGVSQNPRHKITKRGQNVTFRCDPISEHNRLYWYRQTLGQGPEFLTYFQNEAQLEKSRLLSDRFSAERPKGSFSTLEIQRTEQGDSAMYLCASTTSQGWTGELFFGEGSRLTVL.

For this clone: The sample contains more than one DNA sequence encoding this CDR3. This sequence joins TRBV27 and TRBJ2-7; D gene ambiguous. CDR1 is MNHEY and CDR2 is SMNVEV in the germline V gene (reference sequence). This CDR3 comprises 13 residues. Trimming stripped 0 bases from V and 3 bases from J, with 6 bases between. The CDR3 DNA is TGTGCCAGCAGTTTATCGGCCGGCTACGAGCAGTACTTC. Residues: CASSLSAGYEQYF.

The V gene is TRBV7-2, the J gene TRBJ1-1; TRBD1 agrees at 8 bases. Germline V CDR1 and CDR2: SGHTA, FQGNSA. Trimming cost V 5 bases and J 0 bases; bases outside gene matches: 14. The CDR3 runs to 18 residues. CDR3 bases: TGTGCCAGCAGCCCCCGTCGGGACAGGACCCGCATGAACACTGAAGCTTTCTTT. It codes for CASSPRRDRTRMNTEAFF. The full variable domain, in which reference TRBV7-2 and TRBJ1-1 provide the parts outside the CDR3, is GAGVSQSPSNKVTEKGKDVELRCDPISGHTALYWYRQSLGQGLEFLIYFQGNSAPDKSGLPSDRFSAERTGGSVSTLTIQRTQQEDSAVYLCASSPRRDRTRMNTEAFFGQGTRLTVV.

The chain combines TRBV15 with TRBJ2-6; no firm D call. There are 16 residues in the CDR3. V lost 6 bases, J lost 0 bases, and 12 bases lay in between. Looked up from germline, CDR1 is LNHNV and CDR2 is YYDKDF (reference sequence). This chain's CDR3 is CATRAGDGSGANVLTF. As DNA, the CDR3 is TGTGCCACCAGGGCAGGTGACGGCTCTGGGGCCAACGTCCTGACTTTC.